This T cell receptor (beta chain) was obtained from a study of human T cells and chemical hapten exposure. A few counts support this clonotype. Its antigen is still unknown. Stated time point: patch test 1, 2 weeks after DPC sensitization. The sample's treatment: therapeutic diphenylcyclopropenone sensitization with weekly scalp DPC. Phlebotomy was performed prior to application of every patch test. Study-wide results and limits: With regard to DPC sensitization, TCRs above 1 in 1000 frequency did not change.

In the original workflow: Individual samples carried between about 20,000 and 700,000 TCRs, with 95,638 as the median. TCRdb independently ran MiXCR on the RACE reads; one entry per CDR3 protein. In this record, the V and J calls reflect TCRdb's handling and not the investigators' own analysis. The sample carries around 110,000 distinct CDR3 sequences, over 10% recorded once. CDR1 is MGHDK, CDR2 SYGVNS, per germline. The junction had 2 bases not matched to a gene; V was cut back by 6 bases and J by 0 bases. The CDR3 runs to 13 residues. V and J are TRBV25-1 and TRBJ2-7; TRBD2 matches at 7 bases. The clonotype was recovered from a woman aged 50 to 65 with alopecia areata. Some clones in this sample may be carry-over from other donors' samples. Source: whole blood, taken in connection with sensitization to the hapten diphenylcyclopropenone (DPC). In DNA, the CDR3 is TGTGCCAGCAGGCCGGGAGGCTCCTACGAGCAGTACTTC. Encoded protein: CASRPGGSYEQYF.